Listed here are 14 T cell receptor beta chains from one sample, sequenced in a study of T cell responses to AZD1222 COVID-19 vaccine. TCRdb keeps only in-frame clones here, not all; method: immunoSEQ multiplex PCR. The table shows about 150,000 clones, with roughly nine tenths occurring only once. The material was peripheral blood, obtained after recovery from COVID-19. The receptors derive from an adult who had recovered from COVID-19.

As concerns this clone: Additional DNA sequences in this sample encode the identical CDR3. The CDR3 is CASRNRGRLGGNTIYF. In nucleotides, the CDR3 is TGTGCCAGCAGAAACAGGGGACGATTGGGTGGAAACACCATATATTTT. The chain links TRBV28 to TRBJ1-3; 7 bases map to TRBD1. The germline V gene encodes CDR1 MDHEN and CDR2 SYDVKM. V was pared by 6 bases and J by 3 bases, with 11 bases of the junction left unmatched. CDR3 length: 16 amino acids. The full variable domain, completed using reference TRBV28 and TRBJ1-3, is DVKVTQSSRYLVKRTGEKVFLECVQDMDHENMFWYRQDPGLGLRLIYFSYDVKMKEKGDIPEGYSVSREKKERFSLILESASTNQTSMYLCASRNRGRLGGNTIYFGEGSWLTVV.

This chain uses TRBV6-5 with TRBJ1-1; a possible D gene is TRBD1 (6 bases). V lost 5 bases and J 8 bases, leaving 12 bases between the germline ends. CDR3 length equals 12 residues. Germline CDR1 MNHEY, CDR2 SVGAGI. The CDR3 reads CASSPPTGEAFF. CDR3 nucleotide sequence: TGTGCCAGCAGTCCCCCGACAGGAGAAGCTTTCTTT.

V and J are TRBV28 and TRBJ1-3, with D maybe TRBD1 (5 bases). The V gene's germline CDR1 is MDHEN and CDR2 SYDVKM. This CDR3 has 13 residues. V was shortened by 3 bases and J by 11 bases, with 14 bases between the two germline ends. CDR3 sequence (DNA): TGTGCCAGCAGTTTCATAGGGGCAGTGGCCATATATTTT. Translation gives CASSFIGAVAIYF.

The chain is built from TRBV4-1 and TRBJ1-1; D not resolved. V was trimmed by 3 bases and J by 3 bases, leaving 11 bases between them. From germline, CDR1 is MGHRA and CDR2 YSYEKL. The CDR3 has 14 amino acids. CDR3 bases: TGCGCCAGCAGCCAGGACTCGAGGGACACTGAAGCTTTCTTT. It encodes CASSQDSRDTEAFF.

V and J are TRBV7-2 and TRBJ1-5; 8 nucleotides align to TRBD1. Per the germline V gene, CDR1 is SGHTA and CDR2 is FQGNSA. The CDR3 contains 15 residues. V gave up 4 bases and J gave up 1 base; unmatched junction bases: 3. CDR3 amino acids: CASSSRQGSNQPQHF. The CDR3 DNA sequence: TGTGCCAGCAGCTCAAGACAGGGGAGCAATCAGCCCCAGCATTTT. Full variable domain (rest looked up from reference TRBV7-2 and TRBJ1-5): GAGVSQSPSNKVTEKGKDVELRCDPISGHTALYWYRQSLGQGLEFLIYFQGNSAPDKSGLPSDRFSAERTGGSVSTLTIQRTQQEDSAVYLCASSSRQGSNQPQHFGDGTRLSIL.

The chain uses TRBV21-1 and TRBJ1-1; the D call of TRBD1 is as the table states it, not checked on the DNA. TRBV21-1 is annotated as a pseudogene. CDR3 length: 15 residues. The CDR3 sequence: CASTYPQTTNTEAFF. CDR3 DNA sequence: TGTGCCAGCACCTACCCCCAGACAACGAACACTGAAGCTTTCTTT.

This chain joins TRBV6-1 and TRBJ1-2, with a weak D call TRBD1 (5 bases). Germline V lookup: CDR1 MNHNS, CDR2 SASEGT. V shed 0 bases and J shed 0 bases, with 11 bases lying between them. This CDR3 is built from 16 residues. In DNA, the CDR3 is TGTGCCAGCAGTGAAGCCTCCCCAGGGCCTAACTATGGCTACACCTTC. It specifies CASSEASPGPNYGYTF.

Comments on this clone: The sample holds other DNA sequences that translate to the same CDR3. The rearrangement joins TRBV29-1 to TRBJ1-5; D gene ambiguous. The CDR3 is made up of 12 amino acids. Germline loops: CDR1 SQVTM, CDR2 ANQGSEA. V lost 4 bases, J lost 4 bases, and 8 bases lay in between. The CDR3 protein is CSVGGVNQPQHF. The CDR3 nucleotides read TGCAGCGTTGGCGGGGTAAATCAGCCCCAGCATTTT.

This clone was seen once. The V gene is TRBV5-1, the J gene TRBJ2-1; D is possibly TRBD1 or TRBD2 (5 bases each). Trimming removed 4 bases from V and 0 bases from J, with 11 bases in between. Per germline, CDR1 SGHRS and CDR2 YFSETQ. The CDR3 sequence is 15 residues long. CDR3 amino acids: CASSRDAFSYNEQFF. As DNA, the CDR3 is TGCGCCAGCAGCAGGGACGCCTTCTCCTACAATGAGCAGTTCTTC. Drawing the rest from reference TRBV5-1 and TRBJ2-1, the complete variable domain is KAGVTQTPRYLIKTRGQQVTLSCSPISGHRSVSWYQQTPGQGLQFLFEYFSETQRNKGNFPGRFSGRQFSNSRSEMNVSTLELGDSALYLCASSRDAFSYNEQFFGPGTRLTVL.

The chain employs TRBV27 and TRBJ2-7; a possible D gene is TRBD1 (5 bases). The CDR3 has 19 residues. V was shortened by 6 bases and J by 3 bases, with 30 bases between the two germline ends. Per the germline V gene, CDR1 is MNHEY and CDR2 is SMNVEV (reference sequence). CDR3 in amino acids: CASRSHYTPQGKLVYEQYF. CDR3 bases: TGTGCCAGCAGATCACATTACACACCCCAGGGAAAGCTGGTCTACGAGCAGTACTTC.

The V gene is TRBV5-1, the J gene TRBJ1-1, with TRBD1 as a possible D gene (5 bases). Germline V gene sequence: CDR1 SGHRS, CDR2 YFSETQ. Trimming took 4 bases from V and 4 from J, leaving 17 bases between them. CDR3 length: 15 residues. The CDR3 nucleotides are TGCGCCAGCAGCCTCGGGGGAGGTGAGGGCACTGAAGCTTTCTTT. Amino acid sequence: CASSLGGGEGTEAFF.

The chain employs TRBV4-2 and TRBJ2-2, with TRBD2 matching over 10 bases. J lost 3 bases, V lost 0 bases, and 13 bases had no gene match. This CDR3 region has 20 residues. Germline CDR1 and CDR2: LGHNA and YNFKEQ. Written as DNA, the CDR3 is TGTGCCAGCAGCCAAGATCTCCAACAGCGGGGGGGCCGCGACACCGGGGAGCTGTTTTTT. It translates to CASSQDLQQRGGRDTGELFF.

This chain uses TRBV4-2 with TRBJ2-7; 9 bases map to TRBD1. The CDR3 length is 17 residues. Germline V gives CDR1 LGHNA, CDR2 YNFKEQ. V lost 4 bases and J lost 5; bases outside the gene matches: 15. The CDR3 coding sequence is TGTGCCAGCAGCCTCCTGGCTGACGGGACAGGGAAAGACGAGCAGTACTTC. Protein: CASSLLADGTGKDEQYF.

The V and J genes are TRBV7-9 and TRBJ1-1, with D perhaps TRBD1 (6 bases). This CDR3 is built from 14 residues. Trimming removed 2 bases at V and 2 bases at J, with 9 bases between. Germline lookup yields CDR1 SEHNR and CDR2 FQNEAQ (reference sequence). The CDR3 spells CASSLRQVNTEAFF. The CDR3 nucleotides are TGTGCCAGCAGCTTAAGACAGGTCAACACTGAAGCTTTCTTT.